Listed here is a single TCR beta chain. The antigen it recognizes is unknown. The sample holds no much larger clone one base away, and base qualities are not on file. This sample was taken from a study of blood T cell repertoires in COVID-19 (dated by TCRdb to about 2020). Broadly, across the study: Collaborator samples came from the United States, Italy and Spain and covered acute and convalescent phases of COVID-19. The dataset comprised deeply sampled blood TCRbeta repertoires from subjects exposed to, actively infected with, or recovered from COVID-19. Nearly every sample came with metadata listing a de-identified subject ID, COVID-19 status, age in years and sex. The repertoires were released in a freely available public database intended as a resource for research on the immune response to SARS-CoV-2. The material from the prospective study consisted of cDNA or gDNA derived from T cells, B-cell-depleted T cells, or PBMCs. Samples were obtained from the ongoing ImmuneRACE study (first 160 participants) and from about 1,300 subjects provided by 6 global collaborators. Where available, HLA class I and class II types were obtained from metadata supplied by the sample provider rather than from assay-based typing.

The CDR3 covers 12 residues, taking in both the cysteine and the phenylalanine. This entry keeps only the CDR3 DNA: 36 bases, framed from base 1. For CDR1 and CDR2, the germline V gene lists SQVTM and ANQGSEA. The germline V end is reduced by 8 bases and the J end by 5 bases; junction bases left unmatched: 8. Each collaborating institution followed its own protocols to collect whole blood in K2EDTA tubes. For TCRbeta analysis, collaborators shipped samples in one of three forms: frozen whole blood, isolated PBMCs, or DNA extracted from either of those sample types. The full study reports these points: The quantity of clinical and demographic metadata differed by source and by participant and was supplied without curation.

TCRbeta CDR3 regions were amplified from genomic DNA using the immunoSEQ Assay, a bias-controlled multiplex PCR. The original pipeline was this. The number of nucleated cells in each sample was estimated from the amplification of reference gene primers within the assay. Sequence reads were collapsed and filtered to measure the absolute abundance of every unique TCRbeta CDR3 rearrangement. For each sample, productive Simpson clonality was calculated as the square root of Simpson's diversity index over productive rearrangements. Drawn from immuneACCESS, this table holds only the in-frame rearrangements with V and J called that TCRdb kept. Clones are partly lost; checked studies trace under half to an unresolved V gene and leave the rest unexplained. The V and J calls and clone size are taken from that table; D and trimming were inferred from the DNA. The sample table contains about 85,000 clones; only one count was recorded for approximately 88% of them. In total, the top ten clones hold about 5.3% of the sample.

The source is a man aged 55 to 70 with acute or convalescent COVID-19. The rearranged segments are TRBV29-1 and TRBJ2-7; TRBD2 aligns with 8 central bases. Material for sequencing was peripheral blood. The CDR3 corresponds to CSHTAGGNEQYF. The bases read TGCAGCCACACGGCGGGGGGCAACGAGCAGTACTTC.